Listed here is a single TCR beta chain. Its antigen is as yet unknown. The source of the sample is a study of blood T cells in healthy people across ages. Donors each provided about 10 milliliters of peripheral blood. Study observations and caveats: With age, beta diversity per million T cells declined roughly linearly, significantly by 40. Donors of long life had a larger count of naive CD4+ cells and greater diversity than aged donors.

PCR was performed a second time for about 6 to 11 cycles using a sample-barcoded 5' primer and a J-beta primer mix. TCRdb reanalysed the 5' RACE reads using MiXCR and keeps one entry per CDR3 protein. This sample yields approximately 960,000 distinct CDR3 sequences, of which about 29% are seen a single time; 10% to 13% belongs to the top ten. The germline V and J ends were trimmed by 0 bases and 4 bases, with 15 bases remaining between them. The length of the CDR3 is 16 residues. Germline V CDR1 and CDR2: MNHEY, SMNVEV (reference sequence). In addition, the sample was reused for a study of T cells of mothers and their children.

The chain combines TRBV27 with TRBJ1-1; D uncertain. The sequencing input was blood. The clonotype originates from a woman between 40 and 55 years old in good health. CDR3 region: CASSLSMGRSSTEAFF. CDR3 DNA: TGTGCCAGCAGTTTATCGATGGGCCGAAGCTCCACTGAAGCTTTCTTT.